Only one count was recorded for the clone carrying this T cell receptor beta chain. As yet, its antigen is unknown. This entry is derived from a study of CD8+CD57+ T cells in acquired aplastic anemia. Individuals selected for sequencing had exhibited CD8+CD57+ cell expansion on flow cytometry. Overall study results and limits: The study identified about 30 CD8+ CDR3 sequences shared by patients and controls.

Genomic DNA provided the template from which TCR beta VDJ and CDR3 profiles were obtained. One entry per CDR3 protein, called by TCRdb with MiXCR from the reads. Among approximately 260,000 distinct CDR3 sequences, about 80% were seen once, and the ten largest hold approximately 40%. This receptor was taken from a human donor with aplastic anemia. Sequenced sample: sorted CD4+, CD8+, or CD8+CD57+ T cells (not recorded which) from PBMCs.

DNA of the CDR3: TGTGCCAGCAGCTTGGCGAGGGGCGGGCTCACATATGGCTACACCTTC. Its protein product is CASSLARGGLTYGYTF. V usage is TRBV7-2 and J usage is TRBJ1-2, with a weak D call TRBD1 (5 bases). CDR1 and CDR2 from the germline V gene are SGHTA and FQGNSA. The CDR3 totals 16 residues. V lost 3 bases, J lost 5 bases, and 19 bases lay in between.